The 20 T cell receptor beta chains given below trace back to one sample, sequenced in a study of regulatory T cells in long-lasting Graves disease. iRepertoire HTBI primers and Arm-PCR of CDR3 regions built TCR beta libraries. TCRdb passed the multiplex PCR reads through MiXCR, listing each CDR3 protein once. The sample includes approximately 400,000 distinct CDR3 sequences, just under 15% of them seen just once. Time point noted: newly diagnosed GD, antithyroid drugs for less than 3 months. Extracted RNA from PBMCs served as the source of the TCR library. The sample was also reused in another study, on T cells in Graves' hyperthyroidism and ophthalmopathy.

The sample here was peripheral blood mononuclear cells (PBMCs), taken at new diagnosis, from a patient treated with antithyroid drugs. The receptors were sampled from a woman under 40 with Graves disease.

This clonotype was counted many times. The CDR3 DNA is TGCAGCGTTGACGAGAACCTTTGGGGCTACACCTTC. Its translation is CSVDENLWGYTF. The gene calls are TRBV29-1 and TRBJ1-2; D not resolved. The CDR3 totals 12 residues. Looked up from germline, CDR1 is SQVTM and CDR2 is ANQGSEA. V gave up 3 bases and J gave up 8 bases, with 13 bases separating them.

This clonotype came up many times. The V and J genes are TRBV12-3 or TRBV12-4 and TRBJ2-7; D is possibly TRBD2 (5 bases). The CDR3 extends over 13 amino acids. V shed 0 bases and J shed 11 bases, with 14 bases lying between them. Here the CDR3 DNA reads TGTGCCAGCAGTTTAGCGGTGGCTTCGAGGGAGTACTTC. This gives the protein CASSLAVASREYF.

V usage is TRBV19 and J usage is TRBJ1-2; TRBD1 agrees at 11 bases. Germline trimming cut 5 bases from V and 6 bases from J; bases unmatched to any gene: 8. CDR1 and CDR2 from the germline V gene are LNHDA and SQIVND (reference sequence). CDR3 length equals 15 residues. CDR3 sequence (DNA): TGTGCCAGTAGTCCCGGGACAGGGGGTGACAATGGCTACACCTTC. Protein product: CASSPGTGGDNGYTF.

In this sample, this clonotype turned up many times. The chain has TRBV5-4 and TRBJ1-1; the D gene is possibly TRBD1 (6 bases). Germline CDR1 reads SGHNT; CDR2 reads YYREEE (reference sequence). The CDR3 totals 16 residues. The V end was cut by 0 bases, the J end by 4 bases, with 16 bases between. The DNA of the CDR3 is TGTGCCAGCAGCTTGGGTAACAGGGCAGGGGCCACTGAAGCTTTCTTT. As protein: CASSLGNRAGATEAFF.

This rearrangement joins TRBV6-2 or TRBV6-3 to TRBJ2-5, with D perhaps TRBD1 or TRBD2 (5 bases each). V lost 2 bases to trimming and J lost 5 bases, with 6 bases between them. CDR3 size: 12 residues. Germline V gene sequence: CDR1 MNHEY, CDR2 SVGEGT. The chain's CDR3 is CASSYEGETQYF. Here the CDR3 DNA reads TGTGCCAGCAGTTACGAGGGGGAGACCCAGTACTTC.

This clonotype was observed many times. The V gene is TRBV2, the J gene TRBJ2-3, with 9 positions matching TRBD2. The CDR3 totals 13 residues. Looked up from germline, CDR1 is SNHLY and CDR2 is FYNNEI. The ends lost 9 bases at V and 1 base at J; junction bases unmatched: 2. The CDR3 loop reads CARTSGRTDTQYF. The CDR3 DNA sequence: TGTGCCAGGACTAGCGGACGCACAGATACGCAGTATTTT.

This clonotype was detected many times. CDR3: CASSLGGGSNYGYTF. The CDR3, as DNA: TGTGCCAGCAGTCTGGGGGGAGGGAGTAACTATGGCTACACCTTC. The chain recombines TRBV12-3 or TRBV12-4 with TRBJ1-2; D possibly corresponds to TRBD1 (5 bases). Trimming removed 5 bases from V and 1 base from J, with 14 bases in between. CDR3 length equals 15 residues.

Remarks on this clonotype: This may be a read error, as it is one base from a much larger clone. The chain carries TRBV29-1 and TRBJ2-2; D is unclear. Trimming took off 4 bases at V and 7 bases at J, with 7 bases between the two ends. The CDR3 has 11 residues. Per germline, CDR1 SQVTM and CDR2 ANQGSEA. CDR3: CSVAEHGELFF. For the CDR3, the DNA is TGCAGCGTTGCAGAGCACGGGGAGCTGTTTTTT.

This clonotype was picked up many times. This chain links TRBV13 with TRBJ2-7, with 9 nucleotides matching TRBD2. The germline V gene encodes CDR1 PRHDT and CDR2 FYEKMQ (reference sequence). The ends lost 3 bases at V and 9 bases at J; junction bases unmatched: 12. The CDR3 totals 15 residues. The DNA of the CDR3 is TGTGCCAGCAGCTTCGGCGGGGGGCGGGAGGGTGTGCAGTACTTC. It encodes CASSFGGGREGVQYF.

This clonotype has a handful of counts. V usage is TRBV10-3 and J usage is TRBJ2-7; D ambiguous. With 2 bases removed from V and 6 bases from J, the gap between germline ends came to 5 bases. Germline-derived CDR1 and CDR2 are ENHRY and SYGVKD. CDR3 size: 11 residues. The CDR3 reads CAISEKLEQYF. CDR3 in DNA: TGTGCCATCAGTGAGAAACTCGAGCAGTACTTC.

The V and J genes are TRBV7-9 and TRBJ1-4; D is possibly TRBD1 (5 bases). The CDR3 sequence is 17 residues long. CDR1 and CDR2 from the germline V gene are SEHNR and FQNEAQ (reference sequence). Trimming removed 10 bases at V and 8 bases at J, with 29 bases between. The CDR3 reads CATGAPQDMTETEKLFF. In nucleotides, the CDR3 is TGTGCCACCGGGGCCCCCCAAGATATGACAGAAACAGAAAAACTGTTTTTT.

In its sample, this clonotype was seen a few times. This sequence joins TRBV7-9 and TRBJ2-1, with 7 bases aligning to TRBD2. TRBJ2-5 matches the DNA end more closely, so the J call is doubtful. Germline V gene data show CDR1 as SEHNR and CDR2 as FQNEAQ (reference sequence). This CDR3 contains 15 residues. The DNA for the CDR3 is TGTGCCAGCAGCTTCCTCAAGCGGGAACGGGAGACCCAGTACTTC. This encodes CASSFLKRERETQYF.

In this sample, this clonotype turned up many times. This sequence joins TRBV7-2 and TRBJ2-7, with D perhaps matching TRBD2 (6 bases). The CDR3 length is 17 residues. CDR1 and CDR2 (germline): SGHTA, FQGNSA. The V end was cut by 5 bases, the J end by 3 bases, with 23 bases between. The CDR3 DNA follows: TGTGCCAGCAGCCATCAGGGTCCGGGAGCCGCCATCTACGAGCAGTACTTC. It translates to CASSHQGPGAAIYEQYF.

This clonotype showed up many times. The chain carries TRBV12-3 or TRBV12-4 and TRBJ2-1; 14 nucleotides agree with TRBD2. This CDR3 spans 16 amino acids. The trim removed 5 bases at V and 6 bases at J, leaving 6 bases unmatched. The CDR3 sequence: CASSRGLAGGSNEQFF. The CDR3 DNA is TGTGCCAGCAGTCGCGGACTAGCGGGAGGTAGCAATGAGCAGTTCTTC.

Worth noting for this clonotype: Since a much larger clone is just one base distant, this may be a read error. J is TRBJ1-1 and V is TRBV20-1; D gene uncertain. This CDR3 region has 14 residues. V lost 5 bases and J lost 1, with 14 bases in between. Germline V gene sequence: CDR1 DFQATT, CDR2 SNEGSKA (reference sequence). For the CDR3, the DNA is TGCAGTGCTGGAGGTGGTTCGGGGAACACTGAAGCTTTCTTT. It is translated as CSAGGGSGNTEAFF.

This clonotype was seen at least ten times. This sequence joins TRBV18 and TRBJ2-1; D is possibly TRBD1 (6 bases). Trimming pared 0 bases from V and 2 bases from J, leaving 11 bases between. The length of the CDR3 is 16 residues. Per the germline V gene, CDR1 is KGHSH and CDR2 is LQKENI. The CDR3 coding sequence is TGTGCCAGCTCACCACCCTGGACAGAAACCTACAATGAGCAGTTCTTC. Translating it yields CASSPPWTETYNEQFF.

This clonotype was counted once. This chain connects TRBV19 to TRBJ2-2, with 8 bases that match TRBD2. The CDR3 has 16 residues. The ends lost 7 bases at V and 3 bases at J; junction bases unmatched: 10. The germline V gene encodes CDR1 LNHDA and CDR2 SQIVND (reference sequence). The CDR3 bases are TGTGCCAGTACAGGGACTAGGCGTCCGGACACCGGGGAGCTGTTTTTT. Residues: CASTGTRRPDTGELFF.

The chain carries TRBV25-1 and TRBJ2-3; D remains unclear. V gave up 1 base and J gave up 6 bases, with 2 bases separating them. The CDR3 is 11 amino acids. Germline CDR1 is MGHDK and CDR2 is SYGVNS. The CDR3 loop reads CASSELDTQYF. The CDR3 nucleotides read TGTGCCAGCAGTGAATTGGATACGCAGTATTTT.

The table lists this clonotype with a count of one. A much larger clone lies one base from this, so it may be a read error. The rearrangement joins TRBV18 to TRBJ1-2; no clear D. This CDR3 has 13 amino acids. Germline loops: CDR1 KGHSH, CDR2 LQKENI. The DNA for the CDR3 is TGTGCCAGCTCACCACAGGCGGCGAAGGGCTACGCCTTC. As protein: CASSPQAAKGYAF.

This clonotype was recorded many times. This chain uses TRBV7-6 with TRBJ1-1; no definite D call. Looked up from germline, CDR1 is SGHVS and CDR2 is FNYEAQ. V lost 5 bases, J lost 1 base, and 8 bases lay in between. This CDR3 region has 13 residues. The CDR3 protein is CASSTLENTEAFF. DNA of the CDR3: TGTGCCAGCAGCACTCTAGAGAACACTGAAGCTTTCTTT.